This T cell receptor (beta chain) was retrieved from a study of T cell responses to AZD1222 COVID-19 vaccine. Study findings and constraints: Donor demographics were predominantly white British with a female majority; clonal diversity may be underestimated.

Using immunoSEQ multiplex PCR, the repertoire was profiled, and TCRdb retains in-frame clones only, with some absent. The sample includes some 160,000 clones, 85% to 95% of them seen just once. V was pared by 3 bases and J by 6 bases, with 7 bases of the junction left unmatched. CDR3 length equals 15 residues. Germline V gene data show CDR1 as MGHDK and CDR2 as SYGVNS. A remark on this clone: Its specificity is not known.

The J gene is TRBJ2-1, the V gene TRBV25-1, with 8 bases fitting TRBD2. This specimen consisted of peripheral blood, obtained on day 0 of AZD1222 vaccination. This sequence was found in an adult in good health. The CDR3 DNA reads as TGTGCCAGCAGTGACACTAGCGGTGTAGGCAATGAGCAGTTCTTC. Translating it yields CASSDTSGVGNEQFF.